This entry concerns a single T cell receptor beta chain. The CDR3 spans 15 residues. Germline values: CDR1 MDHEN, CDR2 SYDVKM. V gave up 4 bases and J gave up 3 bases; unmatched junction bases: 9. The protocol was immunoSEQ multiplex PCR, while the TCRdb copy is restricted to in-frame clones and leaves out a portion. The sample lists about 99,000 clones, over 70% seen once, with under 15% in the top ten. This sample was taken from a study of blood T cell repertoires in COVID-19. This sequence joins TRBV28 and TRBJ2-7, with 7 bases fitting TRBD2. The sample taken for sequencing was peripheral blood. The receptor comes from a human donor in a cohort sampled during active or convalescent COVID-19. CDR3 residues: CASSSGGDRLYEQYF. DNA for the CDR3: TGTGCCAGCAGTTCGGGGGGAGACCGACTCTACGAGCAGTACTTC.